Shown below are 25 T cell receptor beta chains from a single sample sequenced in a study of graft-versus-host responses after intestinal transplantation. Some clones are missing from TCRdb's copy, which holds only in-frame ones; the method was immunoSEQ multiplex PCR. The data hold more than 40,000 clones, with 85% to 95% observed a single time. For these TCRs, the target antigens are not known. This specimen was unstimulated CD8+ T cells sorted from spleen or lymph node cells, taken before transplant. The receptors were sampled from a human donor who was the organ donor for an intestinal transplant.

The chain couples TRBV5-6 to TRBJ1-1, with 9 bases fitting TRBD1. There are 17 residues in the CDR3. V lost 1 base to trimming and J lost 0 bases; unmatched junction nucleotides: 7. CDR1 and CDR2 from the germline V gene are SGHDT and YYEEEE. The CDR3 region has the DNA TGTGCCAGCAGCTTGAGGGACAGGGTCCCGATGAACACTGAAGCTTTCTTT. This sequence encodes CASSLRDRVPMNTEAFF.

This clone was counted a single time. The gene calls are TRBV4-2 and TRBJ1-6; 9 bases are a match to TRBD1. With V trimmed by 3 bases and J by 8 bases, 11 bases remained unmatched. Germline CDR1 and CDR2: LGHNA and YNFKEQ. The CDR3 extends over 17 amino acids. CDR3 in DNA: TGTGCCAGCAGCCACATTTTAACAGGGGGCCCTGATTCACCCCTCCACTTT. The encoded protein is CASSHILTGGPDSPLHF.

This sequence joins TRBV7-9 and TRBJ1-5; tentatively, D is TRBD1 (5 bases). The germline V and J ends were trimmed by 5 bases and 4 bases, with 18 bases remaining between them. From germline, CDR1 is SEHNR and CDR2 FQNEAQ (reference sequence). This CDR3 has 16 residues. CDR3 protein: CASSPPDRGINQPQHF. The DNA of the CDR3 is TGTGCCAGCAGCCCCCCAGACAGAGGGATAAATCAGCCCCAGCATTTT.

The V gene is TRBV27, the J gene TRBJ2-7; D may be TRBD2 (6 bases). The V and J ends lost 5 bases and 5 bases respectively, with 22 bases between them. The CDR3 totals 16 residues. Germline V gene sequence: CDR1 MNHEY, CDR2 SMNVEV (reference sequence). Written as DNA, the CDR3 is TGTGCCAGCAGTGTTGGGGGGTATTTGTTCGGGGACGAGCAGTACTTC. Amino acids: CASSVGGYLFGDEQYF.

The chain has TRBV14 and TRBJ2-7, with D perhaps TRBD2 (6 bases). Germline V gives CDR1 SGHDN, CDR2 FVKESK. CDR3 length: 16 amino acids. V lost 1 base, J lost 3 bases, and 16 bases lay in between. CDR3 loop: CASSQVGGRPFYEQYF. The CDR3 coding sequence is TGTGCCAGCAGCCAAGTGGGGGGAAGGCCATTCTACGAGCAGTACTTC. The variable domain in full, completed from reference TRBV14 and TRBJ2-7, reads EAGVTQFPSHSVIEKGQTVTLRCDPISGHDNLYWYRRVMGKEIKFLLHFVKESKQDESGMPNNRFLAERTGGTYSTLKVQPAELEDSGVYFCASSQVGGRPFYEQYFGPGTRLTVT.

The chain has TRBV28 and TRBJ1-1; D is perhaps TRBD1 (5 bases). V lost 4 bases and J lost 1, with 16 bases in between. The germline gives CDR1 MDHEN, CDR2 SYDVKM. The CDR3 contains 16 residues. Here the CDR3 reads CASSWTPTEPNTEAFF. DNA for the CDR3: TGTGCCAGCAGTTGGACCCCGACAGAGCCGAACACTGAAGCTTTCTTT.

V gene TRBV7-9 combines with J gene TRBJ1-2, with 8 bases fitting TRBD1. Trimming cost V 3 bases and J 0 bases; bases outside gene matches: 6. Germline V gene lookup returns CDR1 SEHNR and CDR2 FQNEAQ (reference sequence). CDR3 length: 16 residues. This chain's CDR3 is CASSLGGQAANYGYTF. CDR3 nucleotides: TGTGCCAGCAGCTTGGGGGGACAGGCAGCTAACTATGGCTACACCTTC.

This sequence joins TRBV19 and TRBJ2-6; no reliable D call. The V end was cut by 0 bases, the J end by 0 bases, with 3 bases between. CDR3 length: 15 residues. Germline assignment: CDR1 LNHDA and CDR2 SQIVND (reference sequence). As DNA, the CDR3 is TGTGCCAGTAGTATAGACCTCTCTGGGGCCAACGTCCTGACTTTC. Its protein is CASSIDLSGANVLTF.

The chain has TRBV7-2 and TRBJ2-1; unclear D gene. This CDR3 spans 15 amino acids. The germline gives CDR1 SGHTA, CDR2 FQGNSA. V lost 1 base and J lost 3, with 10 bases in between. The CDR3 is CASSLGGEIYNEQFF. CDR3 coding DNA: TGTGCCAGCAGCTTAGGAGGAGAAATCTACAATGAGCAGTTCTTC.

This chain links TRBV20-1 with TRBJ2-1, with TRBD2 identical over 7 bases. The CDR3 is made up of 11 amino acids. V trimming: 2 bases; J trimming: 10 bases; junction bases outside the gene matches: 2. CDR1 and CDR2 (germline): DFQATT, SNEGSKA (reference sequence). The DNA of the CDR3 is TGCAGTGCTAGAACGGGACTAGAGCAGTTCTTC. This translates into CSARTGLEQFF.

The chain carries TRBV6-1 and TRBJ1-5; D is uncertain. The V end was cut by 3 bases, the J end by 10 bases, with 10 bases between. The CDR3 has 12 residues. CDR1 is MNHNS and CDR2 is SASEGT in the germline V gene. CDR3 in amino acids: CASSDSPRPQHF. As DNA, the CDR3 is TGTGCCAGCAGTGACAGTCCCCGACCCCAGCATTTT.

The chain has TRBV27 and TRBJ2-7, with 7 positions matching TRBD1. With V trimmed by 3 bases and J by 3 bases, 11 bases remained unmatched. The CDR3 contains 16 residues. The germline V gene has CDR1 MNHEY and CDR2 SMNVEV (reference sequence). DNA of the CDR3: TGTGCCAGCAGTTTTTCCGCCGGGACAGAGTACTACGAGCAGTACTTC. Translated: CASSFSAGTEYYEQYF.

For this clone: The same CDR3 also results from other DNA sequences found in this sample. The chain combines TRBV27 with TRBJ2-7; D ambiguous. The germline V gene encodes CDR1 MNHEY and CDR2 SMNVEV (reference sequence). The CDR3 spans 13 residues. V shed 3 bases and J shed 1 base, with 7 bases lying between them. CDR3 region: CASSLGQSYEQYF. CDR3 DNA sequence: TGTGCCAGCAGTTTGGGCCAGTCCTACGAGCAGTACTTC.

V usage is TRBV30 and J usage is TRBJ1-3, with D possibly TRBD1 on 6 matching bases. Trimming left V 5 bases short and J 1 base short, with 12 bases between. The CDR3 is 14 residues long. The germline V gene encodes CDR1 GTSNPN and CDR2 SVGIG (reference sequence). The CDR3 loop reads CAWATGTSGNTIYF. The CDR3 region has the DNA TGTGCCTGGGCAACCGGGACATCTGGAAACACCATATATTTT.

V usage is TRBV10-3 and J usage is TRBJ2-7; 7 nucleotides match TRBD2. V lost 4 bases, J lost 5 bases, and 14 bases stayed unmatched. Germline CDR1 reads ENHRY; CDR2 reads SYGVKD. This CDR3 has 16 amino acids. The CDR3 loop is CAISATLAERLNEQYF. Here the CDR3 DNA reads TGTGCCATCAGTGCAACCCTAGCGGAGCGGCTCAACGAGCAGTACTTC.

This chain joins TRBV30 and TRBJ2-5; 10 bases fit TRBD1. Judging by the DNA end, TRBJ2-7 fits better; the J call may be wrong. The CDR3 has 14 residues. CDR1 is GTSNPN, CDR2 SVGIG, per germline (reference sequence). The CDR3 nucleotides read TGTGCCTGGAGGACGGGGACAGGGGTCTACGAGCAGTACTTC. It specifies CAWRTGTGVYEQYF.

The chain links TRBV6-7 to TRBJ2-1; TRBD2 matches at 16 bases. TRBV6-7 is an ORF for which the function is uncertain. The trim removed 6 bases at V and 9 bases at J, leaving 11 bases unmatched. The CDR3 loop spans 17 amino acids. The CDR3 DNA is TGTGCCAGCAGGAATGCCGGGACTAGCGGGGGGGCCAGTGAGCAGTTCTTC. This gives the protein CASRNAGTSGGASEQFF.

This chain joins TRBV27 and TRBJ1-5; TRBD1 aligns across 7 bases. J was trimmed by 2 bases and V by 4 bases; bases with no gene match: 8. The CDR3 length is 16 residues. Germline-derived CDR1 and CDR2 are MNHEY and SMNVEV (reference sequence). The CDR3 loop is CASSSQQGNGNQPQHF. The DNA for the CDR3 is TGTGCCAGCAGTTCCCAACAGGGGAATGGCAATCAGCCCCAGCATTTT.

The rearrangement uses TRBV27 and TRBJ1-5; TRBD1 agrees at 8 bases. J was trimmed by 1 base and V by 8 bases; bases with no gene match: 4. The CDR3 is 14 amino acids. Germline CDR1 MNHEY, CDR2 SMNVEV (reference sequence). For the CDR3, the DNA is TGTGCCAGCGCGACAGGGGTCAGCAATCAGCCCCAGCATTTT. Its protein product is CASATGVSNQPQHF.

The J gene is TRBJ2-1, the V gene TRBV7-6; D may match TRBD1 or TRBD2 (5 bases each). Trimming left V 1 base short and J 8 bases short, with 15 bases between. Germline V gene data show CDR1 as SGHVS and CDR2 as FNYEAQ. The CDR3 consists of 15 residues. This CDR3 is CASSLGGGAGDEQFF. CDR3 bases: TGTGCCAGCAGCTTAGGTGGGGGAGCCGGTGATGAGCAGTTCTTC. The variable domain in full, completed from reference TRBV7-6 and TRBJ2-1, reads GAGVSQSPRYKVTKRGQDVALRCDPISGHVSLYWYRQALGQGPEFLTYFNYEAQQDKSGLPNDRFSAERPEGSISTLTIQRTEQRDSAMYRCASSLGGGAGDEQFFGPGTRLTVL.

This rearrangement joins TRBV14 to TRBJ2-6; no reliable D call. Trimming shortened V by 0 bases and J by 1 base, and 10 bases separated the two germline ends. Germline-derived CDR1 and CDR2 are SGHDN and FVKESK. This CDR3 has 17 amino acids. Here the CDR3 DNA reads TGTGCCAGCAGCCAAGAATCTCGGATATCTGGGGCCAACGTCCTGACTTTC. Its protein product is CASSQESRISGANVLTF.

The CDR3 spells CASSLSRTGVTYNEQFF. CDR3 nucleotides: TGTGCCAGCAGTTTATCCCGTACCGGGGTGACCTACAATGAGCAGTTCTTC. This rearrangement joins TRBV27 to TRBJ2-1; D might be TRBD2 (5 bases). The CDR3 has 17 residues. Germline V gene data show CDR1 as MNHEY and CDR2 as SMNVEV (reference sequence). The V end was cut by 0 bases, the J end by 2 bases, with 14 bases between.

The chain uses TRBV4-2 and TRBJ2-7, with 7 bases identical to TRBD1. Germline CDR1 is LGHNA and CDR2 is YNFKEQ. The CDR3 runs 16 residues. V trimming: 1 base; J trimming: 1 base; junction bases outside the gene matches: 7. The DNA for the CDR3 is TGTGCCAGCAGCCAAGTTGAAAACAGGGGATCCTACGAGCAGTACTTC. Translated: CASSQVENRGSYEQYF.

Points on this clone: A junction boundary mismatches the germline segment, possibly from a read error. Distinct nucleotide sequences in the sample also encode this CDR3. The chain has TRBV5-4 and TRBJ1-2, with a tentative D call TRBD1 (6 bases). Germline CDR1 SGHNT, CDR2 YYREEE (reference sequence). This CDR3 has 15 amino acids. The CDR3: CASSLGSDSPYGYTF. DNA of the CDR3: TGCGCCAGCAGCTTGGGTTCGGACAGTCCGTATGGCTACACCTTC.

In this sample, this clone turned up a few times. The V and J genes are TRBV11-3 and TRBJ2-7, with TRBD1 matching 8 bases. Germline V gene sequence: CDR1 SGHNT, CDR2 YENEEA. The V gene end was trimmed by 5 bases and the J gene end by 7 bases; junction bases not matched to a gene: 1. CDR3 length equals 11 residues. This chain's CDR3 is CASSRTGEQYF. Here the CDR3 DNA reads TGTGCCAGCAGCAGGACAGGGGAGCAGTACTTC.